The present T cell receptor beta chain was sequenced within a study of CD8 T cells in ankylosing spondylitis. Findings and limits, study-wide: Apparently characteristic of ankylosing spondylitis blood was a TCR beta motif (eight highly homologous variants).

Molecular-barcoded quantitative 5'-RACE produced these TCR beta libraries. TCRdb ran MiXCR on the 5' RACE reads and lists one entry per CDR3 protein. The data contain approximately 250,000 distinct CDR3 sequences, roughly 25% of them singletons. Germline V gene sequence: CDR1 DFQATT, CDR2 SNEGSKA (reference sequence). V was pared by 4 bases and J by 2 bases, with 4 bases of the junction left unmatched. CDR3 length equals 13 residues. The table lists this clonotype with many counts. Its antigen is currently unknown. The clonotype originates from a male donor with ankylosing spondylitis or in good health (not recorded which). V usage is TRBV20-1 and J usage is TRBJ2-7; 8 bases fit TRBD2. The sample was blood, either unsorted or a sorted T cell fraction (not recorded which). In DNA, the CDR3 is TGCAGTGCTACGGGGGGGCACCCCTACGAGCAGTACTTC. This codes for CSATGGHPYEQYF.